The entry below gives a single T cell receptor (beta chain) sequence along with its context. These data come from a study of blood T cell repertoires in COVID-19. Overall study: COVID-19 samples from acute and convalescent phases originated in the United States, Italy and Spain.

Clinical history reported by participants formed the basis on which cohorts were assigned. Recovery meant two consecutive negative NP/OP PCR tests, professional clearance, or resolved symptoms. CDR1 and CDR2 from the germline V gene are SGHDT and YYEEEE. This CDR3 contains 14 residues. V lost 5 bases and J 0 bases, leaving 9 bases between the germline ends. Authors' data handling: Amplification of reference gene primers was used by the study to estimate nucleated cell counts. Using immunoSEQ multiplex PCR, the repertoire was profiled, and TCRdb retains in-frame clones only, with some absent. V and J calls and clone size follow that table, whereas D and trimming were derived from the DNA. The sample carries 150,000 to 200,000 clones, 84% recorded once.

This TCR was recovered from a man in his forties or fifties who had recovered from COVID-19. The sequenced material came from PBMCs or T cells enriched from blood (not recorded which). The chain has TRBV5-6 and TRBJ1-3; D remains ambiguous. CDR3 loop: CASSPYPSGNTIYF. The DNA of the CDR3 is TGTGCCAGCAGTCCGTATCCCTCTGGAAACACCATATATTTT.